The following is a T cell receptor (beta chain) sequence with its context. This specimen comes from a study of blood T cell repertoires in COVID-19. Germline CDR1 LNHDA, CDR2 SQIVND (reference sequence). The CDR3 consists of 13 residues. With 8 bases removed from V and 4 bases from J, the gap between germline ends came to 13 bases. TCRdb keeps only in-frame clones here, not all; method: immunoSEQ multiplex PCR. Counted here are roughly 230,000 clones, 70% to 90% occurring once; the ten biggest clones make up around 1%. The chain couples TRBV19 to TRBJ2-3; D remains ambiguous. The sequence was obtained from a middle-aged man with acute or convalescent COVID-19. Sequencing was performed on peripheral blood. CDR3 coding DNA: TGTGCCAGTCGAGGAGATCTGGCAGATACGCAGTATTTT. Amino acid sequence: CASRGDLADTQYF.